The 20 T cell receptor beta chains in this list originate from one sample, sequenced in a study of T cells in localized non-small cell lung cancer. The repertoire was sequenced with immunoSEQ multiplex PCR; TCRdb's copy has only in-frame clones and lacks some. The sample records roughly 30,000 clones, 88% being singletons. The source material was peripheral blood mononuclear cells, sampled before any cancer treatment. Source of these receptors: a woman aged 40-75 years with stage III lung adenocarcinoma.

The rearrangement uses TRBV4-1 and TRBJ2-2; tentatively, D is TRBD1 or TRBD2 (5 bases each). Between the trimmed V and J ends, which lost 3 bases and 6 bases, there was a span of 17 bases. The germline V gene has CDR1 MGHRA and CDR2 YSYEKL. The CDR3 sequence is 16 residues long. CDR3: CASSQYEGPSAGELFF. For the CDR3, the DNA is TGCGCCAGCAGCCAGTATGAGGGGCCAAGCGCCGGGGAGCTGTTTTTT.

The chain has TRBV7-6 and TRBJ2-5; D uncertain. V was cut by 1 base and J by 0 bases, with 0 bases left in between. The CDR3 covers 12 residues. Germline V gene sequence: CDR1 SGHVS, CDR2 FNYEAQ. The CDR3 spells CASSLDQETQYF. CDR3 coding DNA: TGTGCCAGCAGCTTAGACCAAGAGACCCAGTACTTC.

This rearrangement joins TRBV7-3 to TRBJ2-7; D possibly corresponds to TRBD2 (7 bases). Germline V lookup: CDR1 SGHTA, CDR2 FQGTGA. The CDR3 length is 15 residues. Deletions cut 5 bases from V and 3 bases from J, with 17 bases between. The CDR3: CASSPQPGGLYEQYF. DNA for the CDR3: TGTGCCAGCAGCCCACAACCGGGGGGCCTCTACGAGCAGTACTTC.

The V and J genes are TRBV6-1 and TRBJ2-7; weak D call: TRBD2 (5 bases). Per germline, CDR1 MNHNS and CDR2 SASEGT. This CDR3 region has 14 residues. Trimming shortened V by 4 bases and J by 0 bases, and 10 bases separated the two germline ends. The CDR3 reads CASSAHRGSYEQYF. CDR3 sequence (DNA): TGTGCCAGCAGTGCGCACCGGGGCTCCTACGAGCAGTACTTC.

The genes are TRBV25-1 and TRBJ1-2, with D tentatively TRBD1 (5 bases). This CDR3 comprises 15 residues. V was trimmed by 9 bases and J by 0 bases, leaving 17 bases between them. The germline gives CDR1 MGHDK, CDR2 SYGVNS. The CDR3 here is CAREQGTTTNYGYTF. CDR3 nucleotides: TGTGCCAGGGAGCAAGGGACTACTACTAACTATGGCTACACCTTC.

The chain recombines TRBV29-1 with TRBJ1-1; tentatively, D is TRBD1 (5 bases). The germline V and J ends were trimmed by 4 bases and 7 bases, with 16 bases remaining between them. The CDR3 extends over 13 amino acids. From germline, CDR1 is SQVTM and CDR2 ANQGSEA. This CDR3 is CSVAPQGRSEAFF. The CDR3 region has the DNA TGCAGCGTTGCCCCCCAGGGTCGTAGTGAAGCTTTCTTT.

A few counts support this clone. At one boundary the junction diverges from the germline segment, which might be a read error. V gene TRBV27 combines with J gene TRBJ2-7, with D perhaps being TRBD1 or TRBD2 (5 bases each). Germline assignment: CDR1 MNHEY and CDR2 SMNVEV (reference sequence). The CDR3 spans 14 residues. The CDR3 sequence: CASSISGRTYEQYF. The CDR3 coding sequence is TGTGCCAGCAGTATATCGGGACGGACCTACGAGCAGTACTTC.

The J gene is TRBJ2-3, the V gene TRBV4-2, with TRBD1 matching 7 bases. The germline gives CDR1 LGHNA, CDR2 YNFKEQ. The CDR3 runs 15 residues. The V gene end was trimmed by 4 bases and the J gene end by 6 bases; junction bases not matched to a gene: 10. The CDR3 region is CASSRKEGGADTQYF. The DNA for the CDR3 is TGTGCCAGCAGCCGGAAAGAAGGGGGCGCGGATACGCAGTATTTT.

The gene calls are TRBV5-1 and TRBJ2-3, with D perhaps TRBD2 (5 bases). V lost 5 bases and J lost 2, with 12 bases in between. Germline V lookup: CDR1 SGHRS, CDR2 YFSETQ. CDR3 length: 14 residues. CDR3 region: CASRVRGITDTQYF. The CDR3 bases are TGCGCCAGCAGAGTGCGAGGGATCACAGATACGCAGTATTTT.

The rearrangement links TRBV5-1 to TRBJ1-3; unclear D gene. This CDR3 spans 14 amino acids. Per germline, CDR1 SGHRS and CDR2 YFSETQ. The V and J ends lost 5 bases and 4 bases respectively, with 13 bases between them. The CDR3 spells CASRVEVSGNTIYF. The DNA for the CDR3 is TGCGCCAGCAGAGTTGAGGTTTCGGGAAACACCATATATTTT.

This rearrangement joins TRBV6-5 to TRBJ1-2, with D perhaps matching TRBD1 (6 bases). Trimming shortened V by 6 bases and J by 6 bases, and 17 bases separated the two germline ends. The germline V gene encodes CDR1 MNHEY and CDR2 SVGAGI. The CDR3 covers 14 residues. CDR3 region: CASSAGARWDGYTF. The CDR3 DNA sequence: TGTGCCAGCAGCGCAGGGGCCCGGTGGGATGGCTACACCTTC.

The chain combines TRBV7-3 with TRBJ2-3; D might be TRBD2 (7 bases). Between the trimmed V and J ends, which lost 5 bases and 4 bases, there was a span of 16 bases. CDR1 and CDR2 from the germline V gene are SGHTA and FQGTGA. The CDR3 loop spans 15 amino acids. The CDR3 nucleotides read TGTGCCAGCAGCCCCCGACTAGGGGGGGCAGATACGCAGTATTTT. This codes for CASSPRLGGADTQYF.

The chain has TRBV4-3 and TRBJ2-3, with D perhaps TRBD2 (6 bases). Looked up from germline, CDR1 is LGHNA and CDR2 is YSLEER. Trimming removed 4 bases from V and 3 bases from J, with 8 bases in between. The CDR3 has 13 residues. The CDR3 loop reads CASSLRGTDTQYF. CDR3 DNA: TGCGCCAGCAGCCTCCGGGGGACAGATACGCAGTATTTT.

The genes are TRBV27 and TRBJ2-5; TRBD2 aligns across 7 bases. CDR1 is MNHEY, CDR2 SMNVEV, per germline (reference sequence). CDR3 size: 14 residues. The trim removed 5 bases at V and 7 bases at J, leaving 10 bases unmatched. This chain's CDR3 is CASSGGGFVGTQYF. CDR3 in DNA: TGTGCCAGCAGTGGGGGGGGATTCGTTGGGACCCAGTACTTC.

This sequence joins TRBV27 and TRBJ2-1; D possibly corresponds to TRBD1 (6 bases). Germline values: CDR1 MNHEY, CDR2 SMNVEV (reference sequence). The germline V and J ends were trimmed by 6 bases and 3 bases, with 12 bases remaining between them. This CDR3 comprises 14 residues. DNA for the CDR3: TGTGCCAGCAGCCGGGACACGGACTACAATGAGCAGTTCTTC. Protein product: CASSRDTDYNEQFF.

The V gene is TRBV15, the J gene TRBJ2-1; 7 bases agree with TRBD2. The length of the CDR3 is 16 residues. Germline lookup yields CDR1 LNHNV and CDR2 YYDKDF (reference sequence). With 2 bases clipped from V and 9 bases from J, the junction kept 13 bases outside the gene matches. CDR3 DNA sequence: TGTGCCACCAGCAGACGTATTTCCGGGACTATGGGTGAGCAGTTCTTC. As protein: CATSRRISGTMGEQFF.

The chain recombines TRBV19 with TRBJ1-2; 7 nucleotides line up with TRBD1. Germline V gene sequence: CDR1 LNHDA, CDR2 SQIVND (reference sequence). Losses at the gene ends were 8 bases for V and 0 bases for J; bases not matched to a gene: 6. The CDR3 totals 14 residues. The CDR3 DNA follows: TGTGCCAGTTCCGGGACAGCCGCTAACTATGGCTACACCTTC. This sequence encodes CASSGTAANYGYTF. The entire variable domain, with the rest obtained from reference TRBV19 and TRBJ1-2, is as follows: DGGITQSPKYLFRKEGQNVTLSCEQNLNHDAMYWYRQDPGQGLRLIYYSQIVNDFQKGDIAEGYSVSREKKESFPLTVTSAQKNPTAFYLCASSGTAANYGYTFGSGTRLTVV.

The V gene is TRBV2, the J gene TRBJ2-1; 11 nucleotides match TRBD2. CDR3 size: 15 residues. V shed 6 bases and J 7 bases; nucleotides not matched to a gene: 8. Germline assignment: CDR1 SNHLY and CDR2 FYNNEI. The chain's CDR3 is CASRAGTSGGNEQFF. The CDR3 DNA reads TGTGCCAGCAGGGCCGGGACTAGCGGTGGGAATGAGCAGTTCTTC.

The CDR3 coding sequence is TGTGCCAGTAGTTACAACTCTAACTATGGCTACACCTTC. Translation gives CASSYNSNYGYTF. This chain connects TRBV19 to TRBJ1-2; D not resolved. The CDR3 is made up of 13 amino acids. Germline V gives CDR1 LNHDA, CDR2 SQIVND (reference sequence). Between the trimmed V and J ends, which lost 5 bases and 0 bases, there was a span of 7 bases. Looking up the rest from reference TRBV19 and TRBJ1-2 gives the full variable domain: DGGITQSPKYLFRKEGQNVTLSCEQNLNHDAMYWYRQDPGQGLRLIYYSQIVNDFQKGDIAEGYSVSREKKESFPLTVTSAQKNPTAFYLCASSYNSNYGYTFGSGTRLTVV.

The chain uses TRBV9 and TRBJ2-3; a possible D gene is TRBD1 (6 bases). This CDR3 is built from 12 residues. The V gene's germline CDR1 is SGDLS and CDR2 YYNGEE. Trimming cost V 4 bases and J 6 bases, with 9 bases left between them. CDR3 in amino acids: CASSPQGDTQYF. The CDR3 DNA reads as TGTGCCAGCAGCCCCCAGGGGGATACGCAGTATTTT.